This entry describes one T cell receptor beta chain. The RNA input was about 0.5 to 1 ug, and it was reverse transcribed with random hexamers. Amplification of TCR beta CDR3 used immunoSEQ multiplex PCR across 54 Vbeta and 13 Jbeta. TCRdb called the immunoSEQ multiplex PCR reads again in MiXCR, with one record for every CDR3 protein. The sample shows more than 150,000 distinct CDR3 sequences, around 95% of them seen only once. These data originate in a study of CD8 T cells in Susac syndrome. Sequencing of TCR beta covered CD8+ and CD4+ T cells obtained from blood. Treatment-naive patients with stable or active relapsing-remitting disease were the multiple sclerosis controls. TEMRA cells were FACS-enriched, unlike CD8+ and CD4+ T cells, which were negatively isolated. The TCR comes from a human donor with multiple sclerosis. Input material: CD8+ T cells from PBMCs.

The chain's CDR3 is CATGSSYNEQFF. The CDR3 DNA is TGTGCCACCGGTAGCTCCTACAATGAGCAGTTCTTC. The rearrangement uses TRBV15 and TRBJ2-1; D ambiguous. The CDR3 runs to 12 residues. The germline gives CDR1 LNHNV, CDR2 YYDKDF (reference sequence). V was trimmed by 8 bases and J by 0 bases, leaving 5 bases between them.